A selection of T cell receptor beta chains follows, all from one sample in a study of control samples from healthy donors and cancer patients. The assay was immunoSEQ multiplex PCR, and TCRdb's table has in-frame clones only and misses some. In the table there are about 86,000 clones, 85% to 95% of which are singletons. The sequencing input was blood. Receptors originate from a woman in her thirties in good health. Each CDR3 is given without its conserved first and last residue.

TRBV28 | ASSSRRLPYNQPQH
TRBV27 | ASSSGGGRSNQPQH
TRBV27 | ASSLYRGGTDTQY
TRBV6-5 | ASRAKDRGGNEQF
TRBV6-5 | ASSWGSNTGELF
TRBV4-2 | ASSQVIQPGQPQH
TRBV11-3 | ASSLFQSYEQY
TRBV28 | ASSLALKAF
TRBV5-1 | ASSDVLGSGEKLF
TRBV16 | ASSQSGRISGNTIY
TRBV5-1 | ASRTSGGLRTDTQY
TRBV9 | ASSGVLLTGNTIY
TRBV27 | ASSLNRGPYEQY
TRBV5-1 | ASRSGLNSEETQY
TRBV5-1 | ASSLKGPNSPLH
TRBV2 | ASSESPAIPDTQY
TRBV6-4 | ASSKWDSGDYNEQF
TRBV10-2 | ASRPSGGDYNEQF
TRBV15 | ATSSNQGMTQPQH
TRBV4-2 | ASSQATGAGNEKLF
TRBV7-9 | ASSSPLPNYNEQF
TRBV30 | AWGGVGSTEAF
TRBV11-2 | ASSLGGGSSYEQY
TRBV9 | ASSVEGSRDPQY
TRBV2 | ASSLTEGLNTEAF
TRBV29-1 | SVELSYGYT
TRBV3-1/TRBV3-2 | ASSHFISGRSSYEQY
TRBV18 | ASSPGGLNTEAF
TRBV5-1 | ASSLAQITDTQY
TRBV4-1 | ASSQVARNNEQF
TRBV9 | ASSGTGVETQY
TRBV19 | ASRDFANTGELF
TRBV7-9 | ASSYTEGIIAGDEQF
TRBV30 | AWSDRGNQPQH
TRBV10-1 | ASSESKRAEAF